This T cell receptor beta chain was documented in a study of T cell repertoires in cytomegalovirus infection. Study-level findings and limits: Dominant in the ex vivo response were TCR beta clonotypes restricted by HLA-C and specific for CMV. Cumulative frequency of public TCR beta families picked out carriers of CMV plus the relevant HLA.

Germline V lookup: CDR1 DFQATT, CDR2 SNEGSKA (reference sequence). The CDR3 consists of 14 residues. V was clipped by 4 bases and J by 0 bases, with 11 bases between them. TCRdb reanalysed the reads using MiXCR and keeps one entry per CDR3 protein. The sample has 200,000 to 300,000 distinct CDR3 sequences, 6% to 8% seen once. This clonotype was counted many times. Its matching antigen is unknown. The sequence came from a human donor in good health (CMV status not recorded). Some clones in this sample may be carry-over from other donors' samples. The chain couples TRBV20-1 to TRBJ2-3, with D perhaps TRBD1 (5 bases). Sequenced sample: PBMCs. The CDR3 protein is CSAKSDSSTDTQYF. CDR3 DNA sequence: TGCAGTGCTAAGTCCGACAGCAGCACAGATACGCAGTATTTT.